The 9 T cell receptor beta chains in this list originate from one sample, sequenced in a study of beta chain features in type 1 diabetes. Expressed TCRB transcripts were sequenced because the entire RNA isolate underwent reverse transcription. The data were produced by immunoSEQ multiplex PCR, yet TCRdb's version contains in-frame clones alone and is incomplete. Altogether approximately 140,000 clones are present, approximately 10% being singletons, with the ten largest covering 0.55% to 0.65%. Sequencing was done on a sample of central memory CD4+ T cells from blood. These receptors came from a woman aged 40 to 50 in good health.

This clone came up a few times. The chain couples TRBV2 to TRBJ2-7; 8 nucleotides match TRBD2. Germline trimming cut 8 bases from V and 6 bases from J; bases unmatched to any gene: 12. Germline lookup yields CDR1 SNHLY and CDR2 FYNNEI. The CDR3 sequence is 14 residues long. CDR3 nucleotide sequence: TGTGCCAGCTCCTTGGGTCTAGCGGGTGCCGAGCAGTACTTC. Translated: CASSLGLAGAEQYF. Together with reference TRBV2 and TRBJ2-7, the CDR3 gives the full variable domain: EPEVTQTPSHQVTQMGQEVILRCVPISNHLYFYWYRQILGQKVEFLVSFYNNEISEKSEIFDDQFSVERPDGSNFTLKIRSTKLEDSAMYFCASSLGLAGAEQYFGPGTRLTVT.

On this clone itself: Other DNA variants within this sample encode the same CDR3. Written as DNA, the CDR3 is TGTGCCAGCTCACCGAGCGGACAGGTCTACGAGCAGTACTTC. Translation gives CASSPSGQVYEQYF. This chain connects TRBV18 to TRBJ2-7, with TRBD1 matching over 7 bases. This CDR3 is built from 14 residues. Trimming cost V 3 bases and J 3 bases; bases outside gene matches: 5. The germline V gene encodes CDR1 KGHSH and CDR2 LQKENI.

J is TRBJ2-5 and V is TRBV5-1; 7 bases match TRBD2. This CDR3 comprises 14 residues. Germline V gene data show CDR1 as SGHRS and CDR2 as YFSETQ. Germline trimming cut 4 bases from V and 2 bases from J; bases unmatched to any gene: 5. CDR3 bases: TGCGCCAGCAGCCCGGGACTAATACAAGAGACCCAGTACTTC. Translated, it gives CASSPGLIQETQYF.

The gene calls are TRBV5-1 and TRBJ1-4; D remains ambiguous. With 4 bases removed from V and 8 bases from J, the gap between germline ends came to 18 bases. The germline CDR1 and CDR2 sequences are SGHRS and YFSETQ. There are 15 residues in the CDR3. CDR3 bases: TGCGCCAGCAGCCCCGGCGACCCGGCGGTGGAAAAACTGTTTTTT. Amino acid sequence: CASSPGDPAVEKLFF.

In nucleotides, the CDR3 is TGTGCCAGCAGCTTCGGGTCAGTACCTTCCTACGAGCAGTACTTC. Translating gives CASSFGSVPSYEQYF. This chain connects TRBV7-2 to TRBJ2-7; D uncertain. The CDR3 consists of 15 residues. Trimming pared 3 bases from V and 1 base from J, leaving 13 bases between. Germline-derived CDR1 and CDR2 are SGHTA and FQGNSA.

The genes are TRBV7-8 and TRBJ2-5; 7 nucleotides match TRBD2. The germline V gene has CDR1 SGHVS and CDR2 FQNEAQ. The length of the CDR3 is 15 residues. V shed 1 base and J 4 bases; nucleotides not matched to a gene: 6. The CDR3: CASSLGTSRGETQYF. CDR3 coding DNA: TGTGCCAGCAGCTTAGGGACTAGTAGGGGAGAGACCCAGTACTTC.

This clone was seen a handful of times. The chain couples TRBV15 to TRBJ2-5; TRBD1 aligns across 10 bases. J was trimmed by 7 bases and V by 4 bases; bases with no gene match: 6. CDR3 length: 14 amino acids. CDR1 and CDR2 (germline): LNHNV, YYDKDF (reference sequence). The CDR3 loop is CATSTGQGVRTQYF. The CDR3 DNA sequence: TGTGCCACCAGCACCGGACAGGGGGTACGGACCCAGTACTTC. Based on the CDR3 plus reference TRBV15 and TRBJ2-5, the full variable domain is DAMVIQNPRYQVTQFGKPVTLSCSQTLNHNVMYWYQQKSSQAPKLLFHYYDKDFNNEADTPDNFQSRRPNTSFCFLDIRSPGLGDTAMYLCATSTGQGVRTQYFGPGTRLLVL.

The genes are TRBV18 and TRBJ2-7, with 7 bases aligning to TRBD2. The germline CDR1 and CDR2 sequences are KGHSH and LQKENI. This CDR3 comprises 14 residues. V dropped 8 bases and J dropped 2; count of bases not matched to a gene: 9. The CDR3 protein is CASAYSGGPYEQYF. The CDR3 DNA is TGTGCCAGCGCCTATTCGGGGGGACCCTACGAGCAGTACTTC.

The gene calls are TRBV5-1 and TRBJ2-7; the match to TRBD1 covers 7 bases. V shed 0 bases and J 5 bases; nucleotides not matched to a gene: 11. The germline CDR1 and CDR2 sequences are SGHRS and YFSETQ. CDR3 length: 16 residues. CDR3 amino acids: CASSLAGYRGANEQYF. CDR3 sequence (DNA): TGCGCCAGCAGCTTGGCCGGGTACAGGGGAGCCAACGAGCAGTACTTC.